One and the same sample provided the 24 T cell receptor beta chains below, sequenced in a study of CD8+ T cells in alopecia areata. RNA was extracted and reverse transcribed into cDNA as the sequencing template. The protocol was immunoSEQ multiplex PCR, while the TCRdb copy is restricted to in-frame clones and leaves out a portion. This table holds 150,000 to 180,000 clones, 40% to 65% found once. This specimen consisted of CD8+ T cells sorted from blood, obtained at week 0. Every receptor here comes from a human donor with alopecia areata.

The sample holds a few counts of this clone. The gene calls are TRBV27 and TRBJ2-1, with 7 positions matching TRBD2. After removal of 8 bases from V and 7 bases from J, the junction contained 5 bases not matched to a gene. The germline V gene encodes CDR1 MNHEY and CDR2 SMNVEV (reference sequence). The CDR3 has 12 residues. DNA for the CDR3: TGTGCCAGCGCCCCGGGAGGAAATGAGCAGTTCTTC. As protein: CASAPGGNEQFF.

The chain recombines TRBV6-5 with TRBJ1-2; TRBD1 aligns across 7 bases. This CDR3 contains 15 residues. Germline assignment: CDR1 MNHEY and CDR2 SVGAGI. Trimming cost V 3 bases and J 1 base; bases outside gene matches: 5. The CDR3 nucleotides are TGTGCCAGCAGTTATACTACAGGGGATAACTATGGCTACACCTTC. It codes for CASSYTTGDNYGYTF.

The rearrangement joins TRBV10-3 to TRBJ2-7, with 8 positions matching TRBD1. This CDR3 contains 15 residues. Germline assignment: CDR1 ENHRY and CDR2 SYGVKD. J lost 0 bases, V lost 2 bases, and 3 bases had no gene match. The CDR3 sequence: CAISEPGQGSYEQYF. Here the CDR3 DNA reads TGTGCCATCAGTGAGCCAGGACAGGGCTCCTACGAGCAGTACTTC.

V usage is TRBV2 and J usage is TRBJ2-7; D gene unclear. Germline V CDR1 and CDR2: SNHLY, FYNNEI. This CDR3 has 15 residues. V was trimmed by 1 base and J by 5 bases, leaving 15 bases between them. The chain's CDR3 is CASSEVPGKSDEQYF. The CDR3 DNA is TGTGCCAGCAGTGAAGTCCCAGGAAAAAGCGACGAGCAGTACTTC.

The chain combines TRBV30 with TRBJ1-1; no clear D. The germline V gene has CDR1 GTSNPN and CDR2 SVGIG (reference sequence). This CDR3 has 13 residues. V gave up 5 bases and J gave up 1 base, with 11 bases separating them. In DNA, the CDR3 is TGTGCCTGGGAAACCGGGAGGAACACTGAAGCTTTCTTT. Amino acids: CAWETGRNTEAFF. Complete variable domain (other parts from reference TRBV30 and TRBJ1-1): SQTIHQWPATLVQPVGSPLSLECTVEGTSNPNLYWYRQAAGRGLQLLFYSVGIGQISSEVPQNLSASRPQDRQFILSSKKLLLSDSGFYLCAWETGRNTEAFFGQGTRLTVV.

The chain recombines TRBV5-6 with TRBJ2-5; TRBD1 agrees at 9 bases. CDR3 length equals 15 residues. Unmatched junction bases numbered 3, after V lost 1 base and J lost 2 bases. Germline V gene lookup returns CDR1 SGHDT and CDR2 YYEEEE. For the CDR3, the DNA is TGTGCCAGCAGCTTGTGGGACAGGGCTCAAGAGACCCAGTACTTC. It codes for CASSLWDRAQETQYF.

The chain is built from TRBV6-5 and TRBJ2-5; D ambiguous. The V and J ends lost 4 bases and 4 bases respectively, with 13 bases between them. This CDR3 spans 14 amino acids. Germline V lookup: CDR1 MNHEY, CDR2 SVGAGI. CDR3: CASSSLGLGETQYF. The CDR3 bases are TGTGCCAGCAGTTCCCTCGGTCTGGGAGAGACCCAGTACTTC.

The rearrangement uses TRBV9 and TRBJ2-5, with a weak D call TRBD1 (6 bases). V lost 0 bases to trimming and J lost 4 bases, with 10 bases between them. CDR3 length: 14 residues. From germline, CDR1 is SGDLS and CDR2 YYNGEE. CDR3 in DNA: TGTGCCAGCAGCGTAGGAGGGGGTTTAGAGACCCAGTACTTC. Its protein product is CASSVGGGLETQYF.

The chain couples TRBV11-2 to TRBJ2-7; D gene uncertain. The germline V and J ends were trimmed by 3 bases and 7 bases, with 19 bases remaining between them. This CDR3 is built from 15 residues. Per germline, CDR1 SGHAT and CDR2 FQNNGV. The CDR3 region is CASSLSGPSLSEQYF. The CDR3 nucleotides read TGTGCCAGCAGCTTGAGTGGTCCCTCCTTGAGTGAGCAGTACTTC. Using reference TRBV11-2 and TRBJ2-7 for the parts outside the CDR3, the full variable domain is EAGVAQSPRYKIIEKRQSVAFWCNPISGHATLYWYQQILGQGPKLLIQFQNNGVVDDSQLPKDRFSAERLKGVDSTLKIQPAKLEDSAVYLCASSLSGPSLSEQYFGPGTRLTVT.

The rearrangement joins TRBV29-1 to TRBJ1-2; 8 bases match TRBD1. This CDR3 spans 15 amino acids. The J segment lost 3 bases and the V segment lost 4 bases, leaving 10 bases of the junction unmatched. Germline loops: CDR1 SQVTM, CDR2 ANQGSEA. The CDR3 nucleotides read TGCAGCGTTGTGGGGGGGACAGGATTAGACTATGGCTACACCTTC. Translation gives CSVVGGTGLDYGYTF.

The table lists this clone with a few counts. The chain has TRBV29-1 and TRBJ2-7, with D possibly being TRBD1 or TRBD2 (6 bases each). Trimming took off 5 bases at V and 1 base at J, with 21 bases between the two ends. Germline CDR1 reads SQVTM; CDR2 reads ANQGSEA. This CDR3 contains 16 residues. This chain's CDR3 is CSVSPLGGEGSYEQYF. The CDR3 region has the DNA TGCAGCGTTTCCCCCTTGGGGGGCGAAGGATCCTACGAGCAGTACTTC.

The chain couples TRBV29-1 to TRBJ1-3; 8 bases map to TRBD1. The CDR3 has 14 residues. After removal of 5 bases from V and 2 bases from J, the junction contained 5 bases not matched to a gene. Germline lookup yields CDR1 SQVTM and CDR2 ANQGSEA. The CDR3 DNA reads as TGCAGCGTTCTAAGGACAGGGACTGGAAACACCATATATTTT. It specifies CSVLRTGTGNTIYF.

Points on this clone: Other DNA variants within this sample encode the same CDR3. CDR3 sequence: CASSQGGYEQYF. Here the CDR3 DNA reads TGTGCCAGCAGTCAAGGGGGTTACGAGCAGTACTTC. The chain joins TRBV6-5 to TRBJ2-7, with D maybe TRBD1 (6 bases). Germline CDR1 MNHEY, CDR2 SVGAGI. The CDR3 is 12 residues long. Trimming shortened V by 5 bases and J by 4 bases, and 9 bases separated the two germline ends.

V usage is TRBV9 and J usage is TRBJ2-3; D tentatively reads TRBD1 or TRBD2 (5 bases each). The germline V gene has CDR1 SGDLS and CDR2 YYNGEE. V was clipped by 4 bases and J by 0 bases, with 15 bases between them. The CDR3 runs 16 residues. The CDR3: CASSPSGATSTDTQYF. CDR3 sequence (DNA): TGTGCCAGCAGCCCGTCCGGGGCGACTAGCACAGATACGCAGTATTTT. The full variable domain, with the rest looked up from reference TRBV9 and TRBJ2-3, is DSGVTQTPKHLITATGQRVTLRCSPRSGDLSVYWYQQSLDQGLQFLIQYYNGEERAKGNILERFSAQQFPDLHSELNLSSLELGDSALYFCASSPSGATSTDTQYFGPGTRLTVL.

The chain combines TRBV30 with TRBJ1-1, with TRBD1 matching over 8 bases. The CDR3 is made up of 13 amino acids. Germline loops: CDR1 GTSNPN, CDR2 SVGIG (reference sequence). V was pared by 4 bases and J by 5 bases, with 6 bases of the junction left unmatched. The CDR3 loop is CAWIDRGGTEAFF. The CDR3 DNA reads TGTGCCTGGATTGACAGGGGAGGAACTGAAGCTTTCTTT.

The rearrangement joins TRBV10-3 to TRBJ1-6; D remains ambiguous. The CDR3 is made up of 15 amino acids. The germline V gene encodes CDR1 ENHRY and CDR2 SYGVKD. Trimming took 3 bases from V and 0 from J, leaving 6 bases between them. CDR3 in DNA: TGTGCCATCAGTGAACGGAGCTCCTATAATTCACCCCTCCACTTT. As protein: CAISERSSYNSPLHF.

This clone was seen only once. The V call is TRBV7-8, the J call TRBJ2-5; D gene unclear. V was shortened by 2 bases and J by 5 bases, with 9 bases between the two germline ends. This CDR3 region has 13 residues. Germline CDR1 SGHVS, CDR2 FQNEAQ. The CDR3 protein is CASSLKWTETQYF. CDR3 nucleotides: TGTGCCAGCAGCTTAAAATGGACGGAGACCCAGTACTTC.

This clone was seen a handful of times. V and J are TRBV29-1 and TRBJ1-2; D remains ambiguous. With 2 bases removed from V and 4 bases from J, the gap between germline ends came to 11 bases. Looked up from germline, CDR1 is SQVTM and CDR2 is ANQGSEA. CDR3 length equals 13 residues. This CDR3 is CSVELATVYGYTF. CDR3 DNA: TGCAGCGTTGAACTTGCAACCGTCTATGGCTACACCTTC.

The J gene is TRBJ2-2, the V gene TRBV29-1; D may match TRBD1 or TRBD2 (5 bases each). V was cut by 5 bases and J by 0 bases, with 16 bases left in between. The CDR3 consists of 16 residues. The germline V gene has CDR1 SQVTM and CDR2 ANQGSEA. CDR3 sequence: CSVQGTDDANTGELFF. The CDR3 nucleotides read TGCAGCGTTCAAGGGACGGATGACGCGAACACCGGGGAGCTGTTTTTT.

This clone was counted once. The CDR3 here is CASSTPAVSGSDTQYF. The DNA of the CDR3 is TGTGCCAGCAGCACCCCAGCCGTCTCGGGTTCAGATACGCAGTATTTT. The J gene is TRBJ2-3, the V gene TRBV9; unclear D gene. The CDR3 loop spans 16 amino acids. The germline V and J ends were trimmed by 4 bases and 4 bases, with 19 bases remaining between them. The germline CDR1 and CDR2 sequences are SGDLS and YYNGEE.

This chain uses TRBV7-9 with TRBJ2-4; D is perhaps TRBD1 (6 bases). The germline gives CDR1 SEHNR, CDR2 FQNEAQ (reference sequence). The CDR3 has 15 amino acids. Trimming removed 5 bases from V and 3 bases from J, with 14 bases in between. As DNA, the CDR3 is TGTGCCAGCAGCAAAGGGGGTCGCGGCAAAAACATTCAGTACTTC. It translates to CASSKGGRGKNIQYF.

The chain employs TRBV7-9 and TRBJ2-7; the D is unclear. Trimming took 4 bases from V and 5 from J, leaving 9 bases between them. The CDR3 contains 12 residues. Looked up from germline, CDR1 is SEHNR and CDR2 is FQNEAQ (reference sequence). Written as DNA, the CDR3 is TGTGCCAGCAGCTCCTACAGAAACGAGCAGTACTTC. As protein: CASSSYRNEQYF.

The chain employs TRBV7-9 and TRBJ2-7; a weak D match, TRBD2 (5 bases). CDR1 SEHNR and CDR2 FQNEAQ come from the germline V gene (reference sequence). Trimming pared 1 base from V and 7 bases from J, leaving 14 bases between. This CDR3 spans 14 amino acids. The CDR3 DNA sequence: TGTGCCAGCAGCTTAGGGGCACCTACGGGGGAGCAGTACTTC. Translated: CASSLGAPTGEQYF.

The chain uses TRBV25-1 and TRBJ2-5, with 8 bases matching TRBD2. The V gene's germline CDR1 is MGHDK and CDR2 SYGVNS. The CDR3 is 18 amino acids. V lost 4 bases to trimming and J lost 1 base; unmatched junction nucleotides: 14. The CDR3 reads CASSGYAHSGAPQETQYF. The CDR3 nucleotides are TGTGCCAGCAGTGGCTACGCCCATAGCGGGGCACCCCAAGAGACCCAGTACTTC.